The 31 T cell receptor beta chains below were found in one sample sequenced in a study of blood T cells in healthy people across ages. The authors ran a second PCR of about 6 to 11 cycles using a sample-barcoded 5' primer and a J-beta primer mix. TCRdb re-derived calls from the 5' RACE reads in MiXCR, one entry per CDR3 protein. The table records 1 million or so distinct CDR3 sequences, less than 25% of them present only once. The sample was also linked to a second study, of T cells of mothers and their children.

Sequences were obtained from blood. These receptors all come from a girl aged 2 to 10 in good health.

This clonotype has only a few counts. This sequence joins TRBV10-3 and TRBJ2-7; 9 positions agree with TRBD1. The CDR3 is 14 residues long. CDR1 is ENHRY, CDR2 SYGVKD, per germline. The V gene end was trimmed by 6 bases and the J gene end by 7 bases; junction bases not matched to a gene: 10. The CDR3 region is CAISPGTGFREQYF. The CDR3 nucleotides read TGTGCCATCAGCCCCGGGACAGGGTTTAGGGAGCAGTACTTC.

This clonotype was observed many times. The chain couples TRBV29-1 to TRBJ2-4; TRBD1 matches 8 bases. Trimming took 4 bases from V and 5 from J; bases not matched to a gene: 1. Germline CDR1 reads SQVTM; CDR2 reads ANQGSEA. This CDR3 is built from 12 residues. Here the CDR3 reads CSVVGQENIQYF. CDR3 coding DNA: TGCAGCGTTGTGGGACAGGAAAACATTCAGTACTTC.

This clonotype has a handful of counts. V usage is TRBV5-1 and J usage is TRBJ1-6; 9 nucleotides agree with TRBD1. Per germline, CDR1 SGHRS and CDR2 YFSETQ. The CDR3 runs 17 residues. Trimming took 2 bases from V and 7 from J; bases not matched to a gene: 10. This chain's CDR3 is CASSLQFPGQGNSPLHF. The CDR3 DNA reads TGCGCCAGCAGCTTACAATTCCCGGGACAGGGAAATTCACCCCTCCACTTT.

V and J are TRBV12-3 or TRBV12-4 and TRBJ2-2; TRBD2 aligns across 9 bases. This CDR3 comprises 16 residues. V lost 10 bases, J lost 5 bases, and 14 bases stayed unmatched. The DNA of the CDR3 is TGTGCCACCTCACGTTTCGCGGGAGGGGGAACCGGGGAGCTGTTTTTT. Amino acid sequence: CATSRFAGGGTGELFF.

The chain joins TRBV20-1 to TRBJ2-5; a possible D gene is TRBD2 (5 bases). The better agreement between TRBJ2-1 and the DNA end casts doubt on the J call. This CDR3 has 14 residues. Looked up from germline, CDR1 is DFQATT and CDR2 is SNEGSKA (reference sequence). The CDR3: CSAIGLLTYNEQFF. The CDR3 DNA follows: TGCAGTGCTATCGGACTCCTAACCTACAATGAGCAGTTCTTC.

CDR3 in DNA: TGTGCCAGCAGATCCGGACTGGGACAAGAGACCCAGTACTTC. Amino acid sequence: CASRSGLGQETQYF. The chain recombines TRBV7-6 with TRBJ2-5, with D perhaps matching TRBD2 (5 bases). V was pared by 6 bases and J by 2 bases, with 13 bases between. The CDR3 sequence is 14 residues long. Germline CDR1 and CDR2: SGHVS and FNYEAQ.

This clonotype occurred a few times. V is TRBV2 and J is TRBJ1-4; D unclear. V lost 1 base and J 7 bases, leaving 4 bases between the germline ends. Germline V lookup: CDR1 SNHLY, CDR2 FYNNEI. This CDR3 has 12 residues. The DNA of the CDR3 is TGTGCCAGCAGTGAAGGCAGTGAAAAACTGTTTTTT. Translation: CASSEGSEKLFF.

This clonotype was picked up one time. The chain couples TRBV9 to TRBJ2-4; D not resolved. The CDR3 is 14 amino acids. Germline CDR1 reads SGDLS; CDR2 reads YYNGEE. Deletions cut 4 bases from V and 4 bases from J, with 12 bases between. CDR3 residues: CASSKMDGKNIQYF. Here the CDR3 DNA reads TGTGCCAGCAGCAAAATGGACGGGAAAAACATTCAGTACTTC.

Only a few counts were recorded for this clonotype. The genes are TRBV6-2 or TRBV6-3 and TRBJ1-2, with D unclear. Trimming cost V 2 bases and J 3 bases, with 10 bases left between them. Germline V lookup: CDR1 MNHEY, CDR2 SVGEGT. This CDR3 comprises 14 residues. CDR3 bases: TGTGCCAGCAGTTACGACGACCGATACTATGGCTACACCTTC. Amino acids: CASSYDDRYYGYTF.

The J gene is TRBJ2-5, the V gene TRBV29-1; 8 bases fit TRBD2. Germline values: CDR1 SQVTM, CDR2 ANQGSEA. Trimming at V came to 4 bases and at J to 11 bases, leaving 18 bases not matched to a gene. This CDR3 region has 15 residues. CDR3 DNA: TGCAGCGTTGCGGGGGGACCGGGAGGGTCGGTGGAGCAGTACTTC. It is translated as CSVAGGPGGSVEQYF.

The table lists this clonotype with a few counts. V is TRBV7-3 and J is TRBJ2-3; the match to TRBD1 covers 9 bases. Germline V CDR1 and CDR2: SGHTA, FQGTGA. This CDR3 spans 15 amino acids. V lost 3 bases and J lost 4; bases outside the gene matches: 5. The CDR3 is CASSFGTGSSDTQYF. For the CDR3, the DNA is TGTGCCAGCAGCTTCGGGACAGGGAGTTCAGATACGCAGTATTTT.

The chain has TRBV27 and TRBJ2-2; a possible D gene is TRBD2 (6 bases). Trimming took off 8 bases at V and 1 base at J, with 17 bases between the two ends. CDR3 length equals 16 residues. Looked up from germline, CDR1 is MNHEY and CDR2 is SMNVEV (reference sequence). The CDR3 region is CASCRLVAENTGELFF. Written as DNA, the CDR3 is TGTGCCAGCTGCCGCCTTGTAGCGGAGAACACCGGGGAGCTGTTTTTT.

The chain has TRBV6-6 and TRBJ2-4, with 8 nucleotides matching TRBD1. The V gene's germline CDR1 is MNHNY and CDR2 SVGAGI (reference sequence). This CDR3 spans 15 amino acids. J was trimmed by 6 bases and V by 4 bases; bases with no gene match: 8. The CDR3 loop is CASSLGQGGGNIQYF. The CDR3, as DNA: TGTGCCAGCAGTTTAGGACAGGGAGGAGGAAACATTCAGTACTTC.

This clonotype was seen more than once but under ten times. This rearrangement joins TRBV29-1 to TRBJ2-5; D might be TRBD2 (6 bases). The DNA end favors TRBJ2-7, so the J call may be wrong. CDR1 is SQVTM and CDR2 is ANQGSEA in the germline V gene. The CDR3 length is 13 residues. The CDR3 reads CSVDPEEGDEQYF. The CDR3 nucleotides are TGCAGCGTTGACCCTGAGGAGGGCGACGAGCAGTACTTC.

The chain combines TRBV3-1 with TRBJ2-5; 8 positions agree with TRBD2. Losses at the gene ends were 4 bases for V and 7 bases for J; bases not matched to a gene: 8. The germline V gene encodes CDR1 LGHDT and CDR2 YNNKEL (reference sequence). This CDR3 region has 14 residues. The chain's CDR3 is CASSLAGGKGTQYF. The CDR3 DNA reads TGTGCCAGCAGCCTCGCGGGGGGCAAGGGGACCCAGTACTTC.

The chain is built from TRBV21-1 and TRBJ2-1; the table names TRBD2, a call not compared with the DNA. TRBV21-1 is shown as a pseudogene. CDR3 length equals 15 residues. CDR3 nucleotides: TGTGCCAGCAGCAAAGCGAGCGGGGGACACAATGAGCAGTTCTTC. Translation: CASSKASGGHNEQFF.

This chain connects TRBV2 to TRBJ1-4, with 10 positions matching TRBD1. Losses at the gene ends were 6 bases for V and 8 bases for J; bases not matched to a gene: 12. Germline CDR1 is SNHLY and CDR2 is FYNNEI. The CDR3 extends over 16 amino acids. The CDR3 DNA reads as TGTGCCAGCAGGAAGGACAGGGGGAAAAGTGAGGAAAAACTGTTTTTT. Protein product: CASRKDRGKSEEKLFF.

V is TRBV5-1 and J is TRBJ2-7; a possible D gene is TRBD1 (5 bases). The germline V and J ends were trimmed by 1 base and 0 bases, with 17 bases remaining between them. Germline V gives CDR1 SGHRS, CDR2 YFSETQ. This CDR3 spans 17 amino acids. CDR3 sequence (DNA): TGCGCCAGCAGCTTGTCTTCCCGACAGTCACTCTCCTACGAGCAGTACTTC. Translating gives CASSLSSRQSLSYEQYF.

The chain combines TRBV14 with TRBJ1-1; no reliable D call. Germline V gene sequence: CDR1 SGHDN, CDR2 FVKESK. This CDR3 spans 15 amino acids. V lost 4 bases and J lost 3, with 15 bases in between. The chain's CDR3 is CASSRPGYVDTEAFF. CDR3 nucleotide sequence: TGTGCCAGCAGCCGTCCAGGTTACGTGGACACTGAAGCTTTCTTT.

This clonotype occurred many times. This chain joins TRBV28 and TRBJ2-7; 9 bases fit TRBD1. The CDR3 sequence is 18 residues long. The germline V gene encodes CDR1 MDHEN and CDR2 SYDVKM. With V trimmed by 1 base and J by 5 bases, 15 bases remained unmatched. In nucleotides, the CDR3 is TGTGCCAGCAGTTTATTCTCCGGGACAGGGAGGATTGGGGACGAGCAGTACTTC. Protein product: CASSLFSGTGRIGDEQYF.

The J gene is TRBJ2-1, the V gene TRBV11-2; perhaps TRBD2 as D (6 bases). V lost 6 bases to trimming and J lost 0 bases, with 21 bases between them. Germline V gene sequence: CDR1 SGHAT, CDR2 FQNNGV. The CDR3 runs to 18 residues. The chain's CDR3 is CASRSGFPPRGSYNEQFF. The CDR3 coding sequence is TGTGCCAGCAGATCCGGGTTCCCCCCGCGGGGCTCCTACAATGAGCAGTTCTTC.

This chain links TRBV27 with TRBJ2-1, with D perhaps matching TRBD2 (6 bases). Per the germline V gene, CDR1 is MNHEY and CDR2 is SMNVEV (reference sequence). The CDR3 contains 14 residues. Trimming removed 3 bases from V and 7 bases from J, with 13 bases in between. The CDR3 DNA is TGTGCCAGCAGTTTGGCCCCCAGCGGGAATGAGCAGTTCTTC. It yields the protein CASSLAPSGNEQFF.

The chain carries TRBV7-8 and TRBJ2-3; the match to TRBD2 covers 15 bases. The germline V gene has CDR1 SGHVS and CDR2 FQNEAQ. With 6 bases clipped from V and 4 bases from J, the junction kept 8 bases outside the gene matches. The CDR3 spans 17 residues. The CDR3 loop is CASRAGTSGRWADTQYF. CDR3 in DNA: TGTGCCAGCAGGGCCGGGACTAGCGGGAGGTGGGCAGATACGCAGTATTTT.

The chain uses TRBV14 and TRBJ2-1; D may correspond to TRBD1 or TRBD2 (5 bases each). Germline V gene sequence: CDR1 SGHDN, CDR2 FVKESK. V lost 8 bases, J lost 2 bases, and 13 bases lay in between. This CDR3 is built from 14 residues. The CDR3 region is CASALQGAYNEQFF. CDR3 nucleotides: TGTGCCAGCGCCTTGCAGGGAGCCTACAATGAGCAGTTCTTC.

This clonotype was seen a few times. The chain links TRBV6-6 to TRBJ2-1, with D perhaps TRBD2 (5 bases). CDR3 length: 14 residues. Germline V gene lookup returns CDR1 MNHNY and CDR2 SVGAGI (reference sequence). Trimming cost V 2 bases and J 5 bases, with 10 bases left between them. The chain's CDR3 is CASSYVRTHNEQFF. DNA for the CDR3: TGTGCCAGCAGTTACGTCAGGACTCACAATGAGCAGTTCTTC.

CDR3 region: CSADYGGDTQYF. In DNA, the CDR3 is TGCAGTGCTGATTATGGCGGCGATACGCAGTATTTT. This chain links TRBV20-1 with TRBJ2-3; D unresolved. Trimming took off 5 bases at V and 6 bases at J, with 12 bases between the two ends. Germline values: CDR1 DFQATT, CDR2 SNEGSKA (reference sequence). This CDR3 is built from 12 residues.

The chain has TRBV20-1 and TRBJ2-1; D is undetermined. The CDR3 loop spans 11 amino acids. Trimming pared 8 bases from V and 10 bases from J, leaving 15 bases between. The germline CDR1 and CDR2 sequences are DFQATT and SNEGSKA (reference sequence). This CDR3 is CSSSQREEQFF. The CDR3 DNA sequence: TGCAGTTCATCGCAGCGAGAAGAGCAGTTCTTC.

This clonotype has just a few counts. V usage is TRBV5-1 and J usage is TRBJ2-1; D call uncertain. The germline V gene has CDR1 SGHRS and CDR2 YFSETQ. The CDR3 spans 13 residues. V lost 5 bases to trimming and J lost 5 bases, with 11 bases between them. CDR3 sequence reads: CASRELRNNEQFF. The CDR3, as DNA: TGCGCCAGCAGGGAGCTCCGTAACAATGAGCAGTTCTTC.

This clonotype was seen a handful of times. At one end, the junction sequence differs from germline, possibly due to a read error. The chain has TRBV11-1 and TRBJ2-1, with D unresolved. Germline V gives CDR1 SGHAT, CDR2 FQDESV (reference sequence). This CDR3 has 14 residues. DNA of the CDR3: TGCGCCAGCAGCTTAGAAGGCCACACAGAGAAAATGTTCTTC. It codes for CASSLEGHTEKMFF.

The chain uses TRBV2 and TRBJ1-1, with 7 bases identical to TRBD1. Germline trimming cut 7 bases from V and 1 base from J; bases unmatched to any gene: 9. This CDR3 has 15 amino acids. The germline gives CDR1 SNHLY, CDR2 FYNNEI. The CDR3 region has the DNA TGTGCCAGCAAAAGGGGGCTAGATACGAACACTGAAGCTTTCTTT. This sequence encodes CASKRGLDTNTEAFF.

This chain uses TRBV20-1 with TRBJ1-6; D ambiguous. Germline loops: CDR1 DFQATT, CDR2 SNEGSKA (reference sequence). V was pared by 0 bases and J by 7 bases, with 10 bases between. The CDR3 totals 14 residues. The chain's CDR3 is CSARDSFGNSPLHF. The CDR3 DNA sequence: TGCAGTGCTAGAGATTCTTTCGGGAATTCACCCCTCCACTTT.